This T cell receptor beta chain came from a study of blood T cell repertoires in COVID-19. Across the whole study: Donors in the United States, Italy and Spain gave samples during acute or convalescent COVID-19. T cells, B-cell-depleted T cells, or PBMCs provided the cDNA or gDNA that served as material.

Original handling: How many nucleated cells were present was estimated from reference gene primer amplification. The table came from immunoSEQ multiplex PCR; TCRdb's copy has only in-frame clones and leaves some out. For V, J and clone size, that table is used; D and trimming come from the DNA. In the table there are 70,000 to 95,000 clones, roughly 85% of which are singletons. Material: peripheral blood. This clonotype was sampled from a woman in her sixties or seventies with acute or convalescent COVID-19.

As DNA, the CDR3 is TGTGCCAGCAGCCAAGATCGAAGGGGACAGAGAGGCACTGAAGCTTTCTTT. Encoded protein: CASSQDRRGQRGTEAFF. The genes are TRBV3-1 (or the pseudogene TRBV3-2) and TRBJ1-1; 7 nucleotides agree with TRBD1. Germline CDR1 reads LGHDT; CDR2 reads YNNKEL (reference sequence). The CDR3 consists of 17 residues. J was trimmed by 4 bases and V by 0 bases; bases with no gene match: 11.